The 15 T cell receptor beta chains below all came from one sample that was sequenced in a study of shared clonotypes between healthy human individuals. Clones were sequenced by immunoSEQ multiplex PCR, and TCRdb holds only the in-frame ones, with some missing. The repertoire includes approximately 740,000 clones, approximately 92% of them detected once, and nearly 25% sits in the top ten. Terminally differentiated effector memory CD45RA+ cells were excluded from the naive CD8 cells, which were CD45RO-negative and positively selected for CCR7. Sequencing was performed on naive CD8+ T cells sorted from blood. All receptors come from a man under 40 in good health.

The chain carries TRBV7-9 and TRBJ2-7; D is unresolved. The CDR3 extends over 13 amino acids. Trimming cost V 3 bases and J 3 bases, with 9 bases left between them. Per the germline V gene, CDR1 is SEHNR and CDR2 is FQNEAQ (reference sequence). The CDR3 region has the DNA TGTGCCAGCAGCTTTCGGCAGGACTACGAGCAGTACTTC. This sequence encodes CASSFRQDYEQYF. The whole variable domain, remainder taken from reference TRBV7-9 and TRBJ2-7, is DTGVSQNPRHKITKRGQNVTFRCDPISEHNRLYWYRQTLGQGPEFLTYFQNEAQLEKSRLLSDRFSAERPKGSFSTLEIQRTEQGDSAMYLCASSFRQDYEQYFGPGTRLTVT.

The gene calls are TRBV4-3 and TRBJ2-1, with 10 bases lining up with TRBD2. The J segment lost 2 bases and the V segment lost 2 bases, leaving 0 bases of the junction unmatched. The CDR3 is 15 residues long. CDR1 is LGHNA and CDR2 is YSLEER in the germline V gene. Here the CDR3 reads CASSQLAGAYNEQFF. CDR3 coding DNA: TGCGCCAGCAGCCAACTAGCGGGAGCCTACAATGAGCAGTTCTTC.

This CDR3 reads CASSDSPGTNNEQFF. The CDR3 DNA sequence: TGTGCCAGCAGTGACTCGCCTGGGACTAATAATGAGCAGTTCTTC. This chain links TRBV6-4 with TRBJ2-1, with TRBD2 matching over 7 bases. The CDR3 has 15 amino acids. The J segment lost 7 bases and the V segment lost 0 bases, leaving 6 bases of the junction unmatched. In germline, CDR1 is MRHNA, CDR2 SNTAGT.

V is TRBV7-3 and J is TRBJ2-3, with D uncertain. CDR3 size: 14 residues. CDR1 is SGHTA and CDR2 is FQGTGA in the germline V gene. With 5 bases removed from V and 2 bases from J, the gap between germline ends came to 11 bases. The CDR3 bases are TGTGCCAGCAGCCCGCTTCCGGACACAGATACGCAGTATTTT. Residues: CASSPLPDTDTQYF.

The chain couples TRBV11-2 to TRBJ2-3, with D possibly called TRBD1 or TRBD2 (5 bases each). Trimming shortened V by 1 base and J by 2 bases, and 13 bases separated the two germline ends. The CDR3 has 16 residues. From germline, CDR1 is SGHAT and CDR2 FQNNGV. The CDR3 sequence: CASSLASGPYTDTQYF. CDR3 DNA: TGTGCCAGCAGCTTAGCATCGGGGCCATACACAGATACGCAGTATTTT. The whole variable domain, filled in from reference TRBV11-2 and TRBJ2-3, reads EAGVAQSPRYKIIEKRQSVAFWCNPISGHATLYWYQQILGQGPKLLIQFQNNGVVDDSQLPKDRFSAERLKGVDSTLKIQPAKLEDSAVYLCASSLASGPYTDTQYFGPGTRLTVL.

J is TRBJ2-1 and V is TRBV7-9; possibly TRBD1 for D (6 bases). Between the trimmed V and J ends, which lost 3 bases and 4 bases, there was a span of 13 bases. CDR3 length equals 15 residues. Germline-derived CDR1 and CDR2 are SEHNR and FQNEAQ (reference sequence). The CDR3 coding sequence is TGTGCCAGCAGCTTCCAGGACAGTTATTACAATGAGCAGTTCTTC. Amino acid sequence: CASSFQDSYYNEQFF.

In DNA, the CDR3 is TGTGCCAGCACCTACCAGGGGTTGTCGATCACAGATACGCAGTATTTT. It specifies CASTYQGLSITDTQYF. This chain connects TRBV2 to TRBJ2-3; tentatively, D is TRBD1 (6 bases). Germline V gene lookup returns CDR1 SNHLY and CDR2 FYNNEI. The germline V and J ends were trimmed by 7 bases and 2 bases, with 19 bases remaining between them. This CDR3 has 16 amino acids.

The chain joins TRBV4-3 to TRBJ2-6; 9 positions match TRBD1. The CDR3 is 20 amino acids. Per the germline V gene, CDR1 is LGHNA and CDR2 is YSLEER. V shed 5 bases, J shed 3 bases, and the junction held 17 bases outside the gene matches. DNA of the CDR3: TGCGCCAGCAGCTACCAAGTGGGGACAGGGTCTTCATTTGGGGCCAACGTCCTGACTTTC. This codes for CASSYQVGTGSSFGANVLTF.

The genes are TRBV27 and TRBJ1-3; no firm D call. The CDR3 runs to 15 residues. Between the trimmed V and J ends, which lost 1 base and 0 bases, there was a span of 7 bases. Per the germline V gene, CDR1 is MNHEY and CDR2 is SMNVEV (reference sequence). CDR3 residues: CASSLYWGSGNTIYF. CDR3 DNA: TGTGCCAGCAGTTTATATTGGGGCTCTGGAAACACCATATATTTT.

V and J are TRBV27 and TRBJ2-1, with TRBD2 matching over 11 bases. The V gene end was trimmed by 5 bases and the J gene end by 5 bases; junction bases not matched to a gene: 5. Per the germline V gene, CDR1 is MNHEY and CDR2 is SMNVEV (reference sequence). This CDR3 has 15 residues. The CDR3: CASSGTSGAHNEQFF. CDR3 bases: TGTGCCAGCAGTGGGACTAGCGGAGCTCACAATGAGCAGTTCTTC.

This clone was recorded only once. The chain links TRBV5-1 to TRBJ2-1, with 10 bases matching TRBD2. Germline values: CDR1 SGHRS, CDR2 YFSETQ. The CDR3 is 18 amino acids. J was trimmed by 0 bases and V by 0 bases; bases with no gene match: 6. The CDR3 DNA is TGCGCCAGCAGCTTGGTGCCCAGCGGGAGGGTCTCCTACAATGAGCAGTTCTTC. This sequence encodes CASSLVPSGRVSYNEQFF.

The V call is TRBV18, the J call TRBJ2-1, with a weak D call TRBD2 (5 bases). V was shortened by 2 bases and J by 4 bases, with 9 bases between the two germline ends. This CDR3 region has 14 residues. Germline CDR1 is KGHSH and CDR2 is LQKENI. This chain's CDR3 is CASSPGRGYNEQFF. CDR3 nucleotide sequence: TGTGCCAGCTCACCAGGGCGAGGGTACAATGAGCAGTTCTTC.

The chain has TRBV19 and TRBJ2-7; 7 bases agree with TRBD1. V dropped 5 bases and J dropped 3; count of bases not matched to a gene: 4. The CDR3 extends over 13 amino acids. In germline, CDR1 is LNHDA, CDR2 SQIVND (reference sequence). The CDR3 DNA sequence: TGTGCCAGTAGTCCAGGGGGTTACTACGAGCAGTACTTC. Encoded protein: CASSPGGYYEQYF. Full variable domain (remainder filled in from reference TRBV19 and TRBJ2-7): DGGITQSPKYLFRKEGQNVTLSCEQNLNHDAMYWYRQDPGQGLRLIYYSQIVNDFQKGDIAEGYSVSREKKESFPLTVTSAQKNPTAFYLCASSPGGYYEQYFGPGTRLTVT.

This clone has a handful of counts. The V gene is TRBV18, the J gene TRBJ1-2; no definite D call. This CDR3 has 13 residues. The V gene's germline CDR1 is KGHSH and CDR2 LQKENI. Trimming removed 3 bases from V and 4 bases from J, with 9 bases in between. CDR3 in DNA: TGTGCCAGCTCACCCCTTGGCCGCTATGGCTACACCTTC. This codes for CASSPLGRYGYTF.

The chain carries TRBV10-3 and TRBJ2-3; D unclear. CDR1 is ENHRY, CDR2 SYGVKD, per germline. V lost 0 bases to trimming and J lost 2 bases, with 3 bases between them. The CDR3 is 13 amino acids. CDR3 protein: CAISESATDTQYF. The CDR3 DNA reads TGTGCCATCAGTGAGTCGGCCACAGATACGCAGTATTTT.